A few counts support the clone carrying this T cell receptor beta chain. This entry comes from a study of T cells in Graves' hyperthyroidism and ophthalmopathy. Regions amplified from RNA transcripts were the TCR beta CDR3 regions. HTBI primers were employed in a first-round RT-PCR of the TCR CDR3. TCRdb recomputed calls from the multiplex PCR reads with MiXCR, one row per CDR3 protein. The sample comprises 400,000 to 550,000 distinct CDR3 sequences, around 15% of which are singletons, and about 17% rests with the top ten. Trimming at V came to 3 bases and at J to 6 bases, leaving 7 bases not matched to a gene. In germline, CDR1 is LGHDT, CDR2 YNNKEL (reference sequence). The CDR3 sequence is 15 residues long.

This sequence was found in a woman between 18 and 30 years old with Graves' hyperthyroidism. The chain joins TRBV3-1 to TRBJ1-5; 8 nucleotides match TRBD1. Sequences were obtained from blood. The CDR3, as DNA: TGTGCCAGCAGCCATTCTGACAGGGGCGTTCAGCCCCAGCATTTT. Amino acids: CASSHSDRGVQPQHF.